The 25 T cell receptor beta chains below were found in one sample sequenced in a study of blood T cell repertoires in COVID-19. Clones were read by immunoSEQ multiplex PCR, and TCRdb kept only the in-frame ones, dropping some. The table includes 300,000 to 400,000 clones, over 75% detected once. The source material was PBMCs or T cells enriched from blood (not recorded which). These receptors came from a woman aged 25 to 39 with acute COVID-19.

The chain recombines TRBV9 with TRBJ2-3; TRBD2 aligns across 7 bases. J lost 3 bases, V lost 0 bases, and 4 bases had no gene match. The CDR3 sequence is 15 residues long. Germline V lookup: CDR1 SGDLS, CDR2 YYNGEE. CDR3 sequence: CASSVGAGETDTQYF. CDR3 nucleotides: TGTGCCAGCAGCGTAGGTGCGGGGGAGACAGATACGCAGTATTTT.

The chain joins TRBV10-3 to TRBJ2-4; 8 bases line up with TRBD1. Germline V gene sequence: CDR1 ENHRY, CDR2 SYGVKD. After removal of 2 bases from V and 2 bases from J, the junction contained 8 bases not matched to a gene. This CDR3 contains 17 residues. CDR3 protein: CAISETDRGRSKNIQYF. The DNA for the CDR3 is TGTGCCATCAGTGAGACCGACAGGGGACGTTCCAAAAACATTCAGTACTTC.

V is TRBV11-3 and J is TRBJ2-5; unclear D gene. The CDR3 runs to 11 residues. The V end was cut by 4 bases, the J end by 5 bases, with 5 bases between. Germline-derived CDR1 and CDR2 are SGHNT and YENEEA. Here the CDR3 DNA reads TGTGCCAGCAGCTCCCTCGAGACCCAGTACTTC. Translated, it gives CASSSLETQYF.

This clone has only one observation. The genes are TRBV6-5 and TRBJ2-2; TRBD1 aligns across 8 bases. The V gene's germline CDR1 is MNHEY and CDR2 SVGAGI. There are 15 residues in the CDR3. J was trimmed by 5 bases and V by 5 bases; bases with no gene match: 7. Written as DNA, the CDR3 is TGTGCCAGCAGTCCCCGGACAGGGTTTACCGGGGAGCTGTTTTTT. Translation: CASSPRTGFTGELFF.

J is TRBJ2-7 and V is TRBV11-2, with D perhaps matching TRBD1 (5 bases). Trimming cost V 2 bases and J 5 bases, with 16 bases left between them. The CDR3 runs to 15 residues. Germline loops: CDR1 SGHAT, CDR2 FQNNGV. The CDR3 spells CASSLKSGPIDEQYF. In nucleotides, the CDR3 is TGTGCCAGCAGCTTAAAGTCAGGGCCTATCGACGAGCAGTACTTC.

The chain combines TRBV9 with TRBJ1-6; D not resolved. Per the germline V gene, CDR1 is SGDLS and CDR2 is YYNGEE. The length of the CDR3 is 12 residues. Trimming took off 0 bases at V and 8 bases at J, with 3 bases between the two ends. The chain's CDR3 is CASSVEHSPLHF. The DNA of the CDR3 is TGTGCCAGCAGCGTAGAGCATTCACCCCTCCACTTT.

The chain joins TRBV6-4 to TRBJ1-1; TRBD1 might be the D (5 bases). The CDR3 is 15 amino acids. The V and J ends lost 6 bases and 2 bases respectively, with 16 bases between them. Germline V gene data show CDR1 as MRHNA and CDR2 as SNTAGT. The CDR3 spells CASRAVGRANTEAFF. CDR3 sequence (DNA): TGTGCCAGCAGAGCCGTGGGCAGGGCCAACACTGAAGCTTTCTTT.

This chain joins TRBV7-9 and TRBJ2-2, with D perhaps matching TRBD2 (6 bases). V was pared by 5 bases and J by 1 base, with 8 bases between. The CDR3 extends over 14 amino acids. Germline V gives CDR1 SEHNR, CDR2 FQNEAQ (reference sequence). CDR3 region: CASSPAGNTGELFF. CDR3 coding DNA: TGTGCCAGCAGCCCAGCGGGGAACACCGGGGAGCTGTTTTTT.

This rearrangement joins TRBV6-1 to TRBJ1-2; no definite D call. The CDR3 covers 16 residues. Trimming removed 1 base at V and 4 bases at J, with 16 bases between. The germline V gene has CDR1 MNHNS and CDR2 SASEGT. The CDR3 sequence is CASSEGVSGLVYGYTF. In nucleotides, the CDR3 is TGTGCCAGCAGTGAAGGCGTTAGCGGACTTGTCTATGGCTACACCTTC.

This clone turned up a few times. This sequence joins TRBV3-1 (or the pseudogene TRBV3-2) and TRBJ2-7; D is undetermined. The germline V gene encodes CDR1 LGHDT and CDR2 YNNKEL (reference sequence). The ends were cut back, 1 base at V and 6 bases at J, with 10 bases in the middle. The CDR3 has 13 amino acids. Written as DNA, the CDR3 is TGTGCCAGCAGCCAAGCTGGTCCGGGCGAGCAGTACTTC. It encodes CASSQAGPGEQYF.

The J gene is TRBJ2-7, the V gene TRBV9; 14 nucleotides align to TRBD2. The CDR3 loop spans 15 amino acids. V lost 4 bases to trimming and J lost 13 bases; unmatched junction nucleotides: 13. The V gene's germline CDR1 is SGDLS and CDR2 YYNGEE. CDR3 protein: CASSPQTSGGASSYF. Here the CDR3 DNA reads TGTGCCAGCAGCCCTCAGACTAGCGGGGGGGCCTCGTCATACTTC. Together with reference TRBV9 and TRBJ2-7, the CDR3 gives the full variable domain: DSGVTQTPKHLITATGQRVTLRCSPRSGDLSVYWYQQSLDQGLQFLIQYYNGEERAKGNILERFSAQQFPDLHSELNLSSLELGDSALYFCASSPQTSGGASSYFGPGTRLTVT.

The gene calls are TRBV5-6 and TRBJ1-1; D gene unclear. V was pared by 0 bases and J by 4 bases, with 7 bases between. Germline V gene data show CDR1 as SGHDT and CDR2 as YYEEEE. The CDR3 contains 13 residues. The CDR3 DNA reads TGTGCCAGCAGCTTGGGTAGAGCCACTGAAGCTTTCTTT. The encoded protein is CASSLGRATEAFF.

The chain has TRBV27 and TRBJ2-7; D gene uncertain. Trimming took 3 bases from V and 6 from J, leaving 9 bases between them. The CDR3 is 12 residues long. Germline V gene lookup returns CDR1 MNHEY and CDR2 SMNVEV (reference sequence). In nucleotides, the CDR3 is TGTGCCAGCAGTTTTAGTGGTGGCGAGCAGTACTTC. This codes for CASSFSGGEQYF.

This chain joins TRBV5-1 and TRBJ2-7; weak D call: TRBD1 (5 bases). This CDR3 spans 11 amino acids. V was pared by 10 bases and J by 4 bases, with 12 bases between. Germline V gene sequence: CDR1 SGHRS, CDR2 YFSETQ. DNA of the CDR3: TGCGCCCTTCGGTCAGGGTACGAGCAGTACTTC. Translation: CALRSGYEQYF.

The chain has TRBV30 and TRBJ2-7; weak D call: TRBD2 (7 bases). Germline assignment: CDR1 GTSNPN and CDR2 SVGIG (reference sequence). V was shortened by 5 bases and J by 10 bases, with 18 bases between the two germline ends. This CDR3 has 12 amino acids. The chain's CDR3 is CAWAWGGAGQYF. DNA of the CDR3: TGTGCCTGGGCCTGGGGGGGCGCGGGACAGTACTTC.

The chain uses TRBV2 and TRBJ1-2; 9 bases align to TRBD1. CDR1 is SNHLY and CDR2 is FYNNEI in the germline V gene. J lost 8 bases, V lost 5 bases, and 6 bases had no gene match. The CDR3 has 13 residues. For the CDR3, the DNA is TGTGCCAGCAGTCCCGGGACAGGGAAAGGCTACACCTTC. Protein: CASSPGTGKGYTF.

This chain links TRBV11-2 with TRBJ2-3, with a tentative D call TRBD2 (6 bases). This CDR3 has 15 amino acids. Trimming removed 3 bases from V and 9 bases from J, with 19 bases in between. The germline V gene has CDR1 SGHAT and CDR2 FQNNGV. The chain's CDR3 is CASSFSAGPVGTQYF. CDR3 sequence (DNA): TGTGCCAGCAGCTTTTCGGCGGGGCCAGTAGGGACGCAGTATTTT.

This sequence joins TRBV7-3 and TRBJ1-2; no definite D call. CDR1 is SGHTA and CDR2 is FQGTGA in the germline V gene. Trimming stripped 4 bases from V and 7 bases from J, with 16 bases between. The CDR3 sequence is 14 residues long. CDR3 sequence (DNA): TGTGCCAGCAGCTCCCCGGACTCTCGGAGTGGCTACACCTTC. Its translation is CASSSPDSRSGYTF.

The rearrangement links TRBV5-1 to TRBJ2-7, with 10 bases identical to TRBD2. This CDR3 has 15 residues. Germline assignment: CDR1 SGHRS and CDR2 YFSETQ. With V trimmed by 2 bases and J by 2 bases, 4 bases remained unmatched. The CDR3 nucleotides are TGCGCCAGCAGCTTTCTAGCGGGGGTACCCTACGAGCAGTACTTC. It codes for CASSFLAGVPYEQYF. The full variable domain, in which reference TRBV5-1 and TRBJ2-7 provide the parts outside the CDR3, is KAGVTQTPRYLIKTRGQQVTLSCSPISGHRSVSWYQQTPGQGLQFLFEYFSETQRNKGNFPGRFSGRQFSNSRSEMNVSTLELGDSALYLCASSFLAGVPYEQYFGPGTRLTVT.

This chain connects TRBV5-4 to TRBJ1-2; TRBD1 matches 9 bases. Germline-derived CDR1 and CDR2 are SGHNT and YYREEE (reference sequence). V lost 3 bases and J lost 1; bases outside the gene matches: 1. The CDR3 totals 14 residues. Here the CDR3 reads CASSSGQGNYGYTF. The CDR3 DNA is TGTGCCAGCAGCTCGGGACAGGGTAACTATGGCTACACCTTC. Combining the CDR3 with reference TRBV5-4 and TRBJ1-2 gives the whole variable domain ETGVTQSPTHLIKTRGQQVTLRCSSQSGHNTVSWYQQALGQGPQFIFQYYREEENGRGNFPPRFSGLQFPNYSSELNVNALELDDSALYLCASSSGQGNYGYTFGSGTRLTVV.

The chain has TRBV11-2 and TRBJ2-1; 7 positions agree with TRBD1. The CDR3 is 14 amino acids. Germline V gene data show CDR1 as SGHAT and CDR2 as FQNNGV. Losses at the gene ends were 8 bases for V and 4 bases for J; bases not matched to a gene: 8. The CDR3 loop reads CASLDRDLYNEQFF. CDR3 nucleotides: TGTGCCAGCTTAGACAGGGATCTATACAATGAGCAGTTCTTC.

The V and J genes are TRBV3-1 (or the pseudogene TRBV3-2) and TRBJ1-5; TRBD1 is a possible D gene (5 bases). Germline loops: CDR1 LGHDT, CDR2 YNNKEL (reference sequence). V shed 5 bases and J shed 0 bases, with 17 bases lying between them. The CDR3 contains 17 residues. In DNA form, the CDR3 reads TGTGCCAGCAGCTCGACCGGTCTCCAGGGTAGCAATCAGCCCCAGCATTTT. Translated: CASSSTGLQGSNQPQHF.

The chain uses TRBV19 and TRBJ1-5; TRBD1 is a possible D gene (6 bases). Germline V gene lookup returns CDR1 LNHDA and CDR2 SQIVND (reference sequence). The CDR3 extends over 14 amino acids. Trimming shortened V by 6 bases and J by 1 base, and 10 bases separated the two germline ends. The CDR3 region is CASRPGTSNQPQHF. CDR3 sequence (DNA): TGTGCCAGTAGACCGGGGACAAGCAATCAGCCCCAGCATTTT.

V gene TRBV5-8 combines with J gene TRBJ1-6; 7 bases map to TRBD1. CDR3 length equals 17 residues. The V segment lost 1 base and the J segment 9 bases; nucleotides outside the gene matches: 13. Germline CDR1 and CDR2: SGHTS and YDEGEE. Here the CDR3 reads CASSLRQGYVVGSPLHF. The CDR3 DNA is TGTGCCAGCAGCTTGAGACAGGGATATGTCGTCGGTTCACCCCTCCACTTT.

This clone has a single count. The chain is built from TRBV24-1 and TRBJ2-1; 7 bases line up with TRBD1. J lost 5 bases, V lost 2 bases, and 5 bases had no gene match. Germline CDR1 and CDR2: KGHDR and SFDVKD. There are 15 residues in the CDR3. CDR3 loop: CATSDYITGDNEQFF. Written as DNA, the CDR3 is TGTGCCACCAGTGATTACATAACAGGGGACAATGAGCAGTTCTTC.